The clone carrying this TCR beta chain has only a few counts. Its antigen is currently unknown. This sample was included in a study of T-cell memory formation after mild COVID-19. MiXCR, run by TCRdb on the 5' RACE reads, gives a single entry per CDR3 protein. Among roughly 600,000 distinct CDR3 sequences listed, approximately 19% were seen once. This CDR3 region has 17 residues. The germline V and J ends were trimmed by 1 base and 0 bases, with 10 bases remaining between them. The germline CDR1 and CDR2 sequences are MNHEY and SVGEGT. General study points: Mostly located in CM and EM were contracting CD4+ clones, with contracting CD8+ clones located in EMRA.

The rearrangement links TRBV6-2 or TRBV6-3 to TRBJ1-6; D is unresolved. The sequence was obtained from an adult woman who had mild COVID-19 (a few samples of this study predate the infection). Cell type and time point are not known. The sample was PBMCs or a T cell subset sorted from them (not recorded which). The chain's CDR3 is CASSYFTHGSYNSPLHF. The CDR3 DNA reads TGTGCCAGCAGTTACTTTACTCACGGCTCCTATAATTCACCCCTCCACTTT.